One T cell receptor (beta chain) is described in this entry. Its antigen is still unknown. The DNA is omitted, as the CDR3 cannot be located on it reliably, and the CDR3 follows TCRdb's listing. The sample is drawn from a study of T cell responses to AZD1222 COVID-19 vaccine. Overall study results and limits: Of spike-specific TCRs, nearly half reportedly target regions left unmutated in variants.

Germline CDR1 SNHLY, CDR2 FYNNEI. 13 amino acids form the CDR3, both terminal residues included. The assay was immunoSEQ multiplex PCR, and TCRdb's table has in-frame clones only and misses some. In the table there are around 64,000 clones, roughly four fifths of which are singletons. The clonotype originates from an adult who received the AZD1222 COVID-19 vaccine. The V call is TRBV2, the J call TRBJ1-4. The sequencing used peripheral blood, collected 28 days after the second AZD1222 dose. This chain's CDR3 is CASTPVGGGNLFF.